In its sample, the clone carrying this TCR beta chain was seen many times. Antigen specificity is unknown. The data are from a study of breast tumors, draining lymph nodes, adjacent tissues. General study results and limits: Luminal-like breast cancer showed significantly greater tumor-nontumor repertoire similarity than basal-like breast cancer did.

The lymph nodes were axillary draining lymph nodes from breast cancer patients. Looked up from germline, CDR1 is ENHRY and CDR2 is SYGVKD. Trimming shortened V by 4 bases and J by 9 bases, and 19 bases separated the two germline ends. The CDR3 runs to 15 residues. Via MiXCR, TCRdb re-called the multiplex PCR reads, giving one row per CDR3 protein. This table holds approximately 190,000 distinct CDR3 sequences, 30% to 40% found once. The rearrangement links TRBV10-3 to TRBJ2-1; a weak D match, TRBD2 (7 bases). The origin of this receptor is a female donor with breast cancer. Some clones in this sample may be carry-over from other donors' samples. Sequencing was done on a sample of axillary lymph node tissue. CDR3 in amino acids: CAISAGLVKGGEQFF. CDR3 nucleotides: TGTGCCATCAGTGCCGGACTAGTGAAGGGGGGTGAGCAGTTCTTC.